Below, one TCR beta chain is given with its context. The clone's antigen remains unknown. The method behind the library was the immunoSEQ multiplex PCR assay. The multiplex PCR relied on a mix of 60 forward primers for TCR Vbeta segments and 13 reverse primers for TCR Jbeta segments. A multiplex PCR assay on genomic DNA amplified the CDR3 region of rearranged TCR beta genes. On the Illumina HiSeq System, the amplified TCR beta libraries were sequenced as 87-base-pair reads. Regarding the original processing steps: In a later analysis, 80 million or so unique TCR beta chains were counted across the 650 to 700 repertoires, and around 10 million of these chains were shared by at least two donors. A nearest-neighbor algorithm error-corrected the raw reads and collapsed the reads into unique sequences, merging closely related sequences to remove PCR and sequencing errors. CDR3 sequences were aligned to IMGT reference sequences to assign V, D and J gene segments. Each retained sequence needed at least a six-nucleotide match to both a V gene segment and a J gene segment. Rearrangements were called productive when the CDR3 lacked stop codons and stayed in frame with V and J; all others were non-productive. CDR3 was defined according to IMGT convention as the region running from the second conserved V-encoded cysteine to the conserved J-encoded phenylalanine. The earlier analysis of fewer than 700 of the donors excluded sequences that lacked an unambiguous match to a single V gene segment. In an earlier analysis of a few hundred of the donors, V segments were called functional above 56.7% productive rearrangements and were called segregating when the between-donor standard deviation exceeded 5%. A statistical classification framework was developed to diagnose cytomegalovirus status using the catalog of TCR beta chain sequences. A later analysis assigned V and J genes by comparing TCR nucleotide sequences with IMGT/GENE-DB human TR gene sequences. A later analysis assigned CDR3 sequences and most-parsimonious VDJ recombination scenarios with the TCRdist pipeline. In a later analysis, each TCR beta chain was defined by its CDR3 amino acid sequence together with its V-gene family, and reads lacking a unique V-gene family were excluded. In a later analysis, some 600 highly shared, low-generation-probability nucleotide sequences were removed to address suspected cross-contamination and a sequencing artifact. For each public chain, a later analysis derived a clonal expansion index from normalized ranks of inferred template counts within each repertoire. Generation probabilities in a later analysis came from a VDJ recombination model fitted to out-of-frame rearrangements, and those results were checked against IGoR. Hypergeometric tests were used in a later analysis to score TCR-TCR, TCR-HLA and TCR-CMV co-occurrence, with a repertoire-size bias correction applied to the TCR pairs. In a later analysis, false discovery rates were estimated by permuting HLA or CMV assignments 20 times. A later analysis grouped co-occurring TCRs with DBSCAN, adding TCRdist sequence similarity when clustering within HLA-allele-positive subsets. For co-occurrence clustering, repertoires with fewer than 30,000 or more than 120,000 public chains were excluded, along with five or six repertoires with anomalous nucleotide sharing. Sourced from immuneACCESS, this table was stored by TCRdb with only in-frame sequences that have V and J called. A share of the clones is absent; for the studies checked, an unresolved V gene accounts for under half, and the remainder has no known explanation. D and trimming were read from the DNA, whereas the V and J calls and clone size are those reported in that table. The sample table records 100,000 to 150,000 clones. Clones ranked in the top ten supply around 2.2% of the sample.

In total, more than 500 healthy bone marrow donors made up the cohort. All cohort members were sampled while nominally healthy, although unrecorded immune exposures were likely present. The donor tested CMV seronegative and was one of the 352 seronegative cohort members. A peripheral blood sample was collected from each donor, and TCR beta sequencing was performed on peripheral blood mononuclear cells. The Qiagen DNeasy Blood Extraction Kit was used to extract genomic DNA from the blood cell samples. The data are from a study of cytomegalovirus exposure and HLA in healthy donors (dated by TCRdb to 2016 to 2017). Context from the whole study: An earlier analysis of some 600 of the donors reported over 250 Gb of sequence data and 117 million unique TCR beta sequences obtained from about 200 million T cells. An early release covering 550 to 650 HLA-typed donors comprised about 310 gigabases of sequencing data and 85 million to 100 million unique TCR sequences. The genetic ancestry cluster associated with self-reported Caucasian donors included about 81% of the roughly 390 genotyped donors. The study aimed to test whether cataloging public T cell receptors could reveal signatures of past pathogen exposure. The T cell repertoires of around 730 subjects were profiled by immunosequencing and related to cytomegalovirus serostatus. A separate validation cohort of more than 100 different subjects was used in addition to the roughly 640-subject first cohort. To predict cytomegalovirus infection status, the study brought together high-throughput TCR immunosequencing, statistical association of individual TCRs with disease status, and machine learning. A later analysis re-examined previously published TCR beta repertoires from hundreds of donors and added high-resolution HLA genotyping to investigate patterns of TCR occurrence. The later analysis used no new phenotypic data to find candidate immune exposures, relying instead on TCR beta sequences and their occurrence across donors. An earlier analysis of 587 of the donors used high-throughput TCR beta sequencing to judge whether each TCR beta V gene segment behaved as functional or pseudogenic. Alongside the repertoire data, information on donor age, sex, ethnicity and CMV serostatus was compiled. Genome-wide SNP genotypes for about 55% of the roughly 670 donors were used in a later genetic analysis, which treated that subset as a discovery cohort. Every repertoire in the discovery cohort had been generated on one and the same sequencing platform. Class I and class II HLA loci were covered by the typing at four-digit resolution. The number of typed donors differed by locus: about 620-630 for A, B, C, DRB1 and DQB1; roughly 510 for DQA1; approximately 610 for DPA1; and around 490 for DPB1. Roughly five DR-DQ haplotypes were treated as single units for association and clustering because of strong linkage in the cohort. Among a few hundred genotyped donors of the cohort, an average of about 240,000 unique TCR beta nucleotide sequences were sequenced per donor, roughly 18% of them non-productive.

Findings and caveats that apply to the study as a whole: According to a later genetic analysis, donors in an Asian-associated ancestry cluster had fewer N-insertions in productive TCRs than the approximately 650-donor mean. The only immune exposure information available for the cohort was CMV serostatus. Because HLA typing was unavailable for some donors at each locus, only the typed subset was used in association tests. It was suggested by the authors that the approach could potentially be generalized to other disease states and immunological phenotypes. A group of highly shared sequence variants was considered likely to be a technical artifact of the sequencing pipeline. Broadly in line with IMGT annotations, most TCR beta V segments showed up in productive rearrangements about 90% or about 30% of the time in an earlier analysis of several hundred of the donors. Compared with equally common non-associated chains, HLA-associated TCR beta chains in a later analysis were more clonally expanded and had lower generation probabilities. The study listed 150 to 200 TCR beta chains as associated with cytomegalovirus. Assigning TCR associations to individual alleles was difficult when HLA alleles, especially DR and DQ, strongly co-occurred. Most TCR sequences were seen in very few donors, while some public TCRs were found in many individuals. A further reported finding was that TCR beta sequences accurately predicted the HLA-A and HLA-B alleles for most subjects in the first cohort. The presence/absence analyses assumed that sequencing depth was roughly uniform across donors, and that assumption may not be true. A later analysis associated 15,000 or so TCR beta sequences with specific HLA alleles at a false discovery rate of 0.05. Three of the identified cytomegalovirus-associated TCR beta chains were confirmed in vitro to be specific for cytomegalovirus antigens. About 17 rarely observed V segments, including chromosome 9 orphons, were excluded from the earlier analysis of a few hundred of the donors because counts were too low. This cohort had only TCR beta chains sequenced, and the lack of alpha or paired-chain data limited which features could be detected. Some IMGT-functional V segments, including TRBV6-2 and TRBV6-3, could not be distinguished by the 87-base-pair reads and were therefore excluded. Linkage disequilibrium might explain the correlated functional status among segregating V segments, but an unknown experimental factor could not be excluded. V-gene and J-gene trimming of TCR beta chains was associated with a missense DCLRE1C variant in a later genetic analysis, and the association was replicated in an independent cohort. In a later analysis, the rate of TCR association differed among HLA loci, with DRB1 alleles having the most associated TCRs and HLA-C alleles having the fewest. According to a later analysis, parvovirus B19, influenza, CMV and Epstein-Barr virus appeared linked to several top co-occurrence clusters. According to a later analysis, most CMV-associated TCR beta chains appeared to be HLA-restricted, and the HLA associations seemed to be driven largely by CMV exposure. Cytomegalovirus status was reported to be diagnosed by the classifier with high specificity and sensitivity in both the original and validation cohorts.

The CDR3 goes from the cysteine to the phenylalanine over 13 residues. The sequence is cut down to CDR3 DNA, 39 bases in frame from base 1. CDR1 and CDR2 were assigned from the germline V gene as MDHEN and SYDVKM. Trimming costs V 7 bases and J 1 base, and their ends lie 10 bases apart. Sequencing used PBMCs. The sequence came from a man aged 40-50 years in good health and CMV-seronegative. In this chain, TRBV28 is recombined with TRBJ1-1, with TRBD1 perhaps the D gene, on 5 matching bases. The CDR3 corresponds to CASMGQPNTEAFF. The DNA sequence is as follows: TGTGCCAGCATGGGGCAGCCGAACACTGAAGCTTTCTTT.